These 32 T cell receptor beta chains were all obtained from the same sample, sequenced in a study of molecular identifiers for immune sequencing clone quantification. Each CDR3 protein is one row after TCRdb ran MiXCR on the PCR reads. The sample lists approximately 500,000 distinct CDR3 sequences; roughly 26% were seen once. The specimen was naive CD8+ T cells from blood, with Jurkat cell RNA spiked in. Subset indicated: FACS-sorted CD8+CD4-CCR7+CD45RA+ naive T cells. Receptors were obtained from a human donor in good health. Some libraries in this study had Jurkat cell RNA spiked in.

The rearrangement joins TRBV27 to TRBJ1-2; D is ambiguous. CDR3 length: 14 residues. The germline gives CDR1 MNHEY, CDR2 SMNVEV (reference sequence). Trimming removed 4 bases from V and 6 bases from J, with 15 bases in between. The CDR3 DNA reads TGTGCCAGCAGTTCTTTTCCAGAGCCAAATGGCTACACCTTC. It is translated as CASSSFPEPNGYTF.

This clonotype was recorded many times. The V gene is TRBV2, the J gene TRBJ1-2; D possibly corresponds to TRBD1 (5 bases). Per the germline V gene, CDR1 is SNHLY and CDR2 is FYNNEI. This CDR3 region has 11 residues. The V end lost 6 bases, the J end lost 8 bases, and 10 bases lay between the germline ends. This chain's CDR3 is CASRRDWGYTF. CDR3 nucleotide sequence: TGTGCCAGCAGAAGGGACTGGGGCTACACCTTC.

The table lists this clonotype with a few counts. The chain uses TRBV6-2 or TRBV6-3 and TRBJ2-7; possibly TRBD1 for D (6 bases). V lost 9 bases and J lost 3, with 21 bases in between. Germline V gene sequence: CDR1 MNHEY, CDR2 SVGEGT. This CDR3 has 15 amino acids. The CDR3 bases are TGTGCCAGTAAATCTTTGGACAGAGAGTACTACGAGCAGTACTTC. This translates into CASKSLDREYYEQYF.

The genes are TRBV7-8 and TRBJ2-5; 11 nucleotides line up with TRBD2. J gave up 5 bases and V 10 bases, and 6 bases lay outside the gene matches. This CDR3 is built from 13 residues. The germline V gene encodes CDR1 SGHVS and CDR2 FQNEAQ. The CDR3 region has the DNA TGTGCCATCCATAGCGGGGGGGCGGAGACCCAGTACTTC. Protein product: CAIHSGGAETQYF.

This clonotype has only a few counts. The chain combines TRBV27 with TRBJ1-5; D unresolved. The CDR3 has 16 residues. V lost 2 bases and J 1 base, leaving 12 bases between the germline ends. Germline loops: CDR1 MNHEY, CDR2 SMNVEV (reference sequence). The CDR3 protein is CASSLGPGLSNQPQHF. DNA of the CDR3: TGTGCCAGCAGTTTAGGTCCGGGGTTGAGCAATCAGCCCCAGCATTTT.

This clonotype was picked up one time. Since a much larger clone is just one base distant, this may be a read error. V gene TRBV20-1 combines with J gene TRBJ1-6, with D maybe TRBD1 (6 bases). Germline assignment: CDR1 DFQATT and CDR2 SNEGSKA (reference sequence). CDR3 size: 13 residues. The CDR3 nucleotides read TGCGGTGCTAGGGGGACCTGGAATTCACCCCTCCACTTT. It yields the protein CGARGTWNSPLHF.

There are a few counts of this clonotype. The V and J genes are TRBV27 and TRBJ2-3, with a tentative D call TRBD2 (6 bases). This CDR3 is built from 14 residues. Germline loops: CDR1 MNHEY, CDR2 SMNVEV (reference sequence). The ends were cut back, 5 bases at V and 4 bases at J, with 13 bases in the middle. This CDR3 is CASSPLAQADTQYF. In nucleotides, the CDR3 is TGTGCCAGCAGTCCACTAGCTCAGGCAGATACGCAGTATTTT.

There are many counts of this clonotype. This chain joins TRBV5-6 and TRBJ2-7; possible D gene TRBD1, 6 bases. There are 13 residues in the CDR3. Per germline, CDR1 SGHDT and CDR2 YYEEEE. Trimming stripped 4 bases from V and 4 bases from J, with 12 bases between. The CDR3 here is CASSVRGSYEQYF. The DNA for the CDR3 is TGTGCCAGCAGCGTCAGGGGATCGTACGAGCAGTACTTC.

Many counts were recorded for this clonotype. V gene TRBV7-9 combines with J gene TRBJ2-3, with no clear D. This CDR3 is 12 amino acids long. With 4 bases removed from V and 6 bases from J, the gap between germline ends came to 8 bases. Germline CDR1 SEHNR, CDR2 FQNEAQ (reference sequence). The CDR3 DNA is TGTGCCAGCAGCTCTATGGTGGATACGCAGTATTTT. Encoded protein: CASSSMVDTQYF.

The rearrangement links TRBV12-3 or TRBV12-4 to TRBJ2-7, with 9 positions matching TRBD1. CDR3 length: 15 residues. With V trimmed by 4 bases and J by 2 bases, 6 bases remained unmatched. CDR3 DNA sequence: TGTGCCAGCAGTTCTGGACAGGGGCTCACCTACGAGCAGTACTTC. Protein: CASSSGQGLTYEQYF.

The CDR3 protein is CASYPEKYRVGDTEAFF. The CDR3 region has the DNA TGTGCCAGCTACCCAGAGAAATACAGGGTCGGCGACACTGAAGCTTTCTTT. V gene TRBV5-6 combines with J gene TRBJ1-1; D may be TRBD1 (6 bases). The CDR3 loop spans 17 amino acids. V was trimmed by 7 bases and J by 3 bases, leaving 25 bases between them. Germline loops: CDR1 SGHDT, CDR2 YYEEEE.

This clonotype was counted many times. The V gene is TRBV7-9, the J gene TRBJ2-7; D remains ambiguous. This CDR3 is built from 15 residues. V lost 1 base, J lost 5 bases, and 15 bases lay in between. The germline CDR1 and CDR2 sequences are SEHNR and FQNEAQ (reference sequence). Here the CDR3 DNA reads TGTGCCAGCAGCTTAGGAGCGCAGACTGGTAACGAGCAGTACTTC. This encodes CASSLGAQTGNEQYF.

The rearrangement uses TRBV7-9 and TRBJ2-7; TRBD1 agrees at 9 bases. V gave up 5 bases and J gave up 1 base; unmatched junction bases: 6. CDR1 is SEHNR and CDR2 is FQNEAQ in the germline V gene (reference sequence). CDR3 length: 15 residues. The CDR3 is CASSRGTGPSYEQYF. The CDR3 DNA reads as TGTGCCAGCAGCCGCGGGACAGGGCCTTCCTACGAGCAGTACTTC.

This clonotype showed up just once. The chain carries TRBV12-3 or TRBV12-4 and TRBJ2-3; 7 bases map to TRBD1. This CDR3 is 15 amino acids long. V trimming: 5 bases; J trimming: 2 bases; junction bases outside the gene matches: 7. CDR3 protein: CASSGAQGDTDTQYF. For the CDR3, the DNA is TGTGCCAGCAGTGGGGCTCAGGGGGACACAGATACGCAGTATTTT.

In its sample, this clonotype was seen many times. The gene calls are TRBV6-2 or TRBV6-3 and TRBJ1-1; tentatively, D is TRBD1 (6 bases). The CDR3 runs to 13 residues. Germline V CDR1 and CDR2: MNHEY, SVGEGT. Trimming cost V 6 bases and J 6 bases, with 14 bases left between them. This chain's CDR3 is CASRDDRFPEAFF. Here the CDR3 DNA reads TGTGCCAGCAGAGACGACAGGTTCCCTGAAGCTTTCTTT.

The table lists this clonotype with a few counts. This sequence joins TRBV19 and TRBJ2-7, with D maybe TRBD2 (5 bases). V was pared by 3 bases and J by 2 bases, with 11 bases between. This CDR3 region has 14 residues. Germline loops: CDR1 LNHDA, CDR2 SQIVND (reference sequence). In nucleotides, the CDR3 is TGTGCCAGTAGTATCGCTAGCAGAACCTACGAGCAGTACTTC. It yields the protein CASSIASRTYEQYF.

This clonotype was seen only a few times. The rearrangement links TRBV11-2 to TRBJ2-1; TRBD1 matches at 9 bases. The germline V gene has CDR1 SGHAT and CDR2 FQNNGV. This CDR3 has 15 residues. Trimming removed 2 bases from V and 3 bases from J; junction bases left unmatched: 2. In nucleotides, the CDR3 is TGTGCCAGCAGCTTAACGGACAGGGGCTACAATGAGCAGTTCTTC. Encoded protein: CASSLTDRGYNEQFF.

This clonotype showed up just a few times. This chain joins TRBV6-2 or TRBV6-3 and TRBJ2-4, with 8 bases lining up with TRBD2. CDR1 is MNHEY and CDR2 is SVGEGT in the germline V gene. V was clipped by 10 bases and J by 7 bases; unmatched bases: 21. The CDR3 covers 17 residues. CDR3 DNA sequence: TGTGCCACCCTCGACGGGGGGGGCGAAAGCGGGGACAACATTCAGTACTTC. Its protein is CATLDGGGESGDNIQYF.

This clonotype was seen many times. The rearrangement joins TRBV6-5 to TRBJ2-4; TRBD1 agrees at 9 bases. The CDR3 spans 13 residues. From germline, CDR1 is MNHEY and CDR2 SVGAGI. J lost 9 bases, V lost 2 bases, and 2 bases had no gene match. The CDR3 DNA reads as TGTGCCAGCAGTTACGGGACAGGGTTCATTCAGTACTTC. Its protein product is CASSYGTGFIQYF.

The CDR3 reads CASSLKGGYEQYF. The DNA for the CDR3 is TGTGCCAGCAGCTTAAAGGGGGGTTACGAGCAGTACTTC. This chain uses TRBV7-9 with TRBJ2-7; D possibly uses TRBD1 or TRBD2 (6 bases each). The CDR3 is 13 amino acids. Germline lookup yields CDR1 SEHNR and CDR2 FQNEAQ (reference sequence). Trimming pared 2 bases from V and 4 bases from J, leaving 9 bases between.

This clonotype was counted between two and nine times. V usage is TRBV7-9 and J usage is TRBJ2-3; 10 bases align to TRBD2. Trimming at V came to 2 bases and at J to 4 bases, leaving 3 bases not matched to a gene. Looked up from germline, CDR1 is SEHNR and CDR2 is FQNEAQ (reference sequence). This CDR3 has 15 amino acids. The CDR3 nucleotides are TGTGCCAGCAGCTTAACGCTAGCGGGAGCAGATACGCAGTATTTT. Protein sequence: CASSLTLAGADTQYF.

This clonotype was recorded a few times. This chain joins TRBV7-9 and TRBJ2-7; TRBD1 aligns across 11 bases. In germline, CDR1 is SEHNR, CDR2 FQNEAQ (reference sequence). Trimming took 3 bases from V and 3 from J; bases not matched to a gene: 4. The CDR3 has 15 amino acids. The CDR3 DNA follows: TGTGCCAGCAGCTTCGGGGACAGGGGGGACTACGAGCAGTACTTC. Amino acid sequence: CASSFGDRGDYEQYF.

Note on this clonotype: A much larger clone is a single base away; this may be a read error. V gene TRBV7-8 combines with J gene TRBJ2-1; 9 nucleotides match TRBD2. The CDR3 extends over 13 amino acids. Germline CDR1 reads SGHVS; CDR2 reads FQNEAQ. CDR3 in amino acids: CACSLAPAGGLFF. The CDR3 DNA reads as TGTGCCTGCAGCTTAGCCCCCGCGGGGGGGCTTTTCTTC.

The sample holds many counts of this clonotype. The genes are TRBV30 and TRBJ2-7; D could derive from TRBD1 or TRBD2 (5 bases each). The CDR3 runs to 11 residues. Germline loops: CDR1 GTSNPN, CDR2 SVGIG (reference sequence). The ends were cut back, 2 bases at V and 5 bases at J, with 7 bases in the middle. CDR3 region: CAWSQGDEQYF. The CDR3 DNA follows: TGTGCCTGGAGTCAGGGAGACGAGCAGTACTTC.

This clonotype appeared many times. The chain is built from TRBV20-1 and TRBJ2-7; no reliable D call. This CDR3 has 12 residues. V was clipped by 0 bases and J by 7 bases, with 10 bases between them. Germline CDR1 DFQATT, CDR2 SNEGSKA (reference sequence). CDR3 protein: CSARDIWSEQYF. CDR3 nucleotide sequence: TGCAGTGCTAGAGATATTTGGAGTGAGCAGTACTTC.

This clonotype has at least ten counts. The gene calls are TRBV29-1 and TRBJ2-5; no clear D. Germline V gene sequence: CDR1 SQVTM, CDR2 ANQGSEA. With 5 bases removed from V and 5 bases from J, the gap between germline ends came to 18 bases. CDR3 length: 14 residues. CDR3: CSVYEGFAVETQYF. The CDR3 bases are TGCAGCGTTTATGAAGGATTTGCTGTTGAGACCCAGTACTTC.

The J gene is TRBJ2-1, the V gene TRBV10-3; D gene uncertain. The CDR3 runs to 14 residues. From germline, CDR1 is ENHRY and CDR2 SYGVKD. V shed 8 bases and J shed 6 bases, with 17 bases lying between them. The CDR3 sequence is CAIARPNARNEQFF. Here the CDR3 DNA reads TGTGCCATCGCGAGGCCCAATGCACGCAATGAGCAGTTCTTC.

This clonotype was seen a handful of times. Sequence at one end of the junction differs from germline and may be a read error. V is TRBV2 and J is TRBJ2-3; D remains unclear. Germline V gene lookup returns CDR1 SNHLY and CDR2 FYNNEI. This CDR3 has 13 amino acids. CDR3: CATLGPDTNTQYF. Written as DNA, the CDR3 is TGTGCCACCCTTGGGCCTGACACAAATACGCAGTATTTT. Full variable domain (rest looked up from reference TRBV2 and TRBJ2-3): EPEVTQTPSHQVTQMGQEVILRCVPISNHLYFYWYRQILGQKVEFLVSFYNNEISEKSEIFDDQFSVERPDGSNFTLKIRSTKLEDSAMYFCATLGPDTNTQYFGPGTRLTVL.

This clonotype was detected ten times or more. The DNA of the CDR3 is TGTGCCAGCAGGGCAGGGAATGAAAAACTGTTTTTT. It translates to CASRAGNEKLFF. The chain uses TRBV2 and TRBJ1-4; D perhaps matches TRBD1 (5 bases). The CDR3 spans 12 residues. Looked up from germline, CDR1 is SNHLY and CDR2 is FYNNEI. V lost 6 bases and J 5 bases, leaving 7 bases between the germline ends.

This chain connects TRBV6-2 or TRBV6-3 to TRBJ2-7; 10 bases map to TRBD2. Germline trimming cut 5 bases from V and 0 bases from J; bases unmatched to any gene: 4. The CDR3 consists of 15 residues. CDR1 and CDR2 (germline): MNHEY, SVGEGT. The chain's CDR3 is CASSARTSGSYEQYF. CDR3 in DNA: TGTGCCAGCAGTGCCCGGACTAGCGGCTCCTACGAGCAGTACTTC.

The chain links TRBV28 to TRBJ2-7; 14 nucleotides align to TRBD2. The CDR3 has 16 amino acids. Germline V CDR1 and CDR2: MDHEN, SYDVKM. With 6 bases clipped from V and 3 bases from J, the junction kept 7 bases outside the gene matches. The CDR3 DNA follows: TGTGCCAGCAGCTTCGGGACTAGCGGGAGTCTCTACGAGCAGTACTTC. Its protein product is CASSFGTSGSLYEQYF.

The rearrangement joins TRBV12-3 or TRBV12-4 to TRBJ2-7, with 7 bases that match TRBD1. The J segment lost 3 bases and the V segment lost 4 bases, leaving 9 bases of the junction unmatched. The CDR3 sequence is 15 residues long. This chain's CDR3 is CASSSHRDRSYEQYF. The CDR3 region has the DNA TGTGCCAGCAGTTCACACCGGGACAGAAGCTACGAGCAGTACTTC.